The sequence of this T cell receptor (beta chain) was determined in a study of blood T cell repertoires in COVID-19. Study-wide background: The United States, Italy and Spain were the sources of the acute and convalescent COVID-19 samples. The cDNA or gDNA used as material had been derived from T cells, B-cell-depleted T cells, or PBMCs.

TCRdb keeps only in-frame clones here, not all; method: immunoSEQ multiplex PCR. The table lists around 250,000 clones, approximately 90% of them singletons. Trimming left V 5 bases short and J 2 bases short, with 12 bases between. CDR1 is SQVTM, CDR2 ANQGSEA, per germline. The CDR3 has 14 residues. Only a few counts were recorded for this clone. The sample consisted of PBMCs or T cells enriched from blood (not recorded which). The source is a woman aged 40 to 50 with acute COVID-19. V is TRBV29-1 and J is TRBJ2-2; D perhaps matches TRBD2 (6 bases). This CDR3 is CSVIRDLNTGELFF. The CDR3 nucleotides read TGCAGCGTTATCCGGGACTTAAACACCGGGGAGCTGTTTTTT.